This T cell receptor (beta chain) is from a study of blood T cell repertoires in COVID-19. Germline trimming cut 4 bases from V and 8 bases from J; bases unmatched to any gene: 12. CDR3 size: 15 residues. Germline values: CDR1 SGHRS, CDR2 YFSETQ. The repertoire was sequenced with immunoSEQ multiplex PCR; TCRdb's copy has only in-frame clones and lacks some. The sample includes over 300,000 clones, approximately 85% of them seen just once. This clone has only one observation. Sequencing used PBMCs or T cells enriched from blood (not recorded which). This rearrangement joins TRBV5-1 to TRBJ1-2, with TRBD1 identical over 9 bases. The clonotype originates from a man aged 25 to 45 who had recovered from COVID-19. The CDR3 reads CASSPGRDRVEGYTF. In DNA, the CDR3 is TGCGCCAGCAGCCCGGGCCGGGACAGGGTCGAAGGCTACACCTTC.